This TCR beta chain was captured in a study of Ad26.COV2.S vaccination and SARS-CoV-2 variants. Study-wide background: Participant was drawn from the COV1001 Ad26.COV2.S trial arm. Once or twice, 56 days apart, Ad26.COV2.S was delivered intramuscularly.

Regarding the study as a whole: Participants in the vaccine arm had higher spike-specific TCR breadth; placebo recipients had lower. Vaccine recipients and placebo recipients showed similar non-spike TCR breadth.

Treatment reported: around 19 received Ad26.COV2.S at low or high dose, single or two shots; a few received placebo; per-sample allocation not given. Sampling happened 63 days after the first vaccine or placebo injection. Here immunoSEQ multiplex PCR was the method, and the copy in TCRdb shows in-frame clones only, minus some. The sample lists roughly 350,000 clones; around 89% were seen once. As for this clone: Its antigen is undetermined.

The sequence came from a person aged 18 to 65 who received the Ad26.COV2.S COVID-19 vaccine or a placebo. The sample in question was peripheral blood, obtained in a trial of Ad26.COV2.S vaccine versus placebo.

The CDR3 sequence: CASRGTQNTGELFF. The DNA of the CDR3 is TGTGCCAGCAGGGGGACCCAAAACACCGGGGAGCTGTTTTTT. This chain uses TRBV2 with TRBJ2-2, with D possibly being TRBD1 or TRBD2 (5 bases each). The germline V gene has CDR1 SNHLY and CDR2 FYNNEI. V shed 6 bases and J shed 2 bases, with 10 bases lying between them. This CDR3 has 14 amino acids.